What follows is one TCR beta chain and its context. Primers: 60 Vbeta forward and 13 Jbeta reverse. Data came from immunoSEQ multiplex PCR; TCRdb stores just in-frame clones and leaves some out. The sample shows roughly 190,000 clones, roughly three quarters of them seen only once. The CDR3 has 14 amino acids. CDR1 and CDR2 from the germline V gene are ENHRY and SYGVKD. This sample is drawn from a study of cytomegalovirus exposure and HLA in healthy donors. This sequence was found in a woman between 50 and 59 years old in good health and CMV-seronegative. This chain joins TRBV10-3 and TRBJ2-5, with D perhaps matching TRBD1 (5 bases). The DNA matches TRBJ2-7 better at its end, which makes the J call doubtful. The sample consisted of PBMCs. The CDR3 DNA sequence: TGTGCCATCAGTGAGTCGACTCAGGGCTACGAGCAGTACTTC. The encoded protein is CAISESTQGYEQYF.